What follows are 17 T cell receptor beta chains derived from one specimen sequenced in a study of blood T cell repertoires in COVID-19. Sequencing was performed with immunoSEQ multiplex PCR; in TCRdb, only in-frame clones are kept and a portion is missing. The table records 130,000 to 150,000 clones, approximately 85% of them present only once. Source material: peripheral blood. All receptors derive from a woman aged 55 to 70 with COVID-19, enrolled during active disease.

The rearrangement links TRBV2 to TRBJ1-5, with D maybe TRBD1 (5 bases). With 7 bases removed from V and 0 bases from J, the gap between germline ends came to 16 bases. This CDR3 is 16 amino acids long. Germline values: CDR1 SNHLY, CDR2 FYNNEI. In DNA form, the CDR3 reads TGTGCCAGCAAGGGGAGGTTCGATTATAGCAATCAGCCCCAGCATTTT. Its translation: CASKGRFDYSNQPQHF.

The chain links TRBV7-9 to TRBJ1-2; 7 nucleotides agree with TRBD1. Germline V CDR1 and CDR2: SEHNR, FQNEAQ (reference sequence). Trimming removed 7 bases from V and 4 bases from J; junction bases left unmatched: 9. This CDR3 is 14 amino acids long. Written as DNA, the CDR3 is TGTGCCAGCACCGCGGGGACAGCGCCCTATGGCTACACCTTC. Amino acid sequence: CASTAGTAPYGYTF.

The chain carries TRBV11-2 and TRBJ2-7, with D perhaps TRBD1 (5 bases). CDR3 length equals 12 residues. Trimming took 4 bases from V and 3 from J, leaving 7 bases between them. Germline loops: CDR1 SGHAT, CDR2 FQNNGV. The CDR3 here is CASSSTDYEQYF. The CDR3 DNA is TGTGCCAGCAGCTCGACAGACTACGAGCAGTACTTC. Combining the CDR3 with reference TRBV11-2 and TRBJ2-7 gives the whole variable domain EAGVAQSPRYKIIEKRQSVAFWCNPISGHATLYWYQQILGQGPKLLIQFQNNGVVDDSQLPKDRFSAERLKGVDSTLKIQPAKLEDSAVYLCASSSTDYEQYFGPGTRLTVT.

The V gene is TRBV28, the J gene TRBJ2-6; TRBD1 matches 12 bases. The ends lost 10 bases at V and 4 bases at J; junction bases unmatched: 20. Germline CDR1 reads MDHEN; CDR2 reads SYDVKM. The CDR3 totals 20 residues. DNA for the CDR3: TGTGCCATTCCGAGGTCCGGAAAGGGACAGGGGGCCTCAGGGGCCAACGTCCTGACTTTC. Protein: CAIPRSGKGQGASGANVLTF.

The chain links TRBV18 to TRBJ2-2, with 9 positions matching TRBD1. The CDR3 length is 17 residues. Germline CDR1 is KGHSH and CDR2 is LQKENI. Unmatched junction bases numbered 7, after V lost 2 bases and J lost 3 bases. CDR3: CASSPSWDRVDTGELFF. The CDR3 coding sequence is TGTGCCAGCTCACCAAGTTGGGACAGGGTTGACACCGGGGAGCTGTTTTTT.

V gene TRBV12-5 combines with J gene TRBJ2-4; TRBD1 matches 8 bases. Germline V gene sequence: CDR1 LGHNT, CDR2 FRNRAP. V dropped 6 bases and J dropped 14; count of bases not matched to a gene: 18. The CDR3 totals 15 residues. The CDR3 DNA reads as TGTGCTAGTGGAAACGACCCGCAGGGGGCCGCGGAGAAGTACTTC. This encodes CASGNDPQGAAEKYF.

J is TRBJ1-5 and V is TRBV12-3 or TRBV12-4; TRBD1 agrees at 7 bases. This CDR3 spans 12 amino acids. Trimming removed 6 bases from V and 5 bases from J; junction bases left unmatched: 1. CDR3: CASSRGYQPQHF. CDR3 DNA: TGTGCCAGCAGCAGGGGGTATCAGCCCCAGCATTTT.

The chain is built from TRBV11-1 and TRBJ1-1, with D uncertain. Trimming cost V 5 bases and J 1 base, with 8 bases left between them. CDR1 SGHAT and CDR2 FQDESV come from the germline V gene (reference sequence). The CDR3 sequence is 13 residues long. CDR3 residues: CASSRTWNTEAFF. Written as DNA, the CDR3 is TGTGCCAGCAGCCGAACTTGGAACACTGAAGCTTTCTTT.

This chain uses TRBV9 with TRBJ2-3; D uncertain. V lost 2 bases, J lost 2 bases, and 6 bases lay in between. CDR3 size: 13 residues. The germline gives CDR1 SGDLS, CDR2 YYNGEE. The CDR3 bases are TGTGCCAGCAGCGTCCCTACCACAGATACGCAGTATTTT. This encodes CASSVPTTDTQYF. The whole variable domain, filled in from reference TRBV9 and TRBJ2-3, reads DSGVTQTPKHLITATGQRVTLRCSPRSGDLSVYWYQQSLDQGLQFLIQYYNGEERAKGNILERFSAQQFPDLHSELNLSSLELGDSALYFCASSVPTTDTQYFGPGTRLTVL.

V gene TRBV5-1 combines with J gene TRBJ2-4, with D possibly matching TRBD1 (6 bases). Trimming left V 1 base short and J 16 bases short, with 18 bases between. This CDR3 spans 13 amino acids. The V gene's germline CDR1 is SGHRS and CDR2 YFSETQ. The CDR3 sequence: CASSLQGGVDSYF. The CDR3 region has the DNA TGCGCCAGCAGCTTGCAAGGGGGAGTGGACAGTTACTTC. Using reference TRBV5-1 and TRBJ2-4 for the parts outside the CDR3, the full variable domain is KAGVTQTPRYLIKTRGQQVTLSCSPISGHRSVSWYQQTPGQGLQFLFEYFSETQRNKGNFPGRFSGRQFSNSRSEMNVSTLELGDSALYLCASSLQGGVDSYFGAGTRLSVL.

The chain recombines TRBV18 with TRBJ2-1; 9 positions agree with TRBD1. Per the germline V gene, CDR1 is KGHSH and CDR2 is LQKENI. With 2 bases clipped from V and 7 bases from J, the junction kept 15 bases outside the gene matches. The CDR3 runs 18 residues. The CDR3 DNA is TGTGCCAGCTCACCAAACGCTGGACAGGGGATCAGGGGAAATGAGCAGTTCTTC. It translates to CASSPNAGQGIRGNEQFF.

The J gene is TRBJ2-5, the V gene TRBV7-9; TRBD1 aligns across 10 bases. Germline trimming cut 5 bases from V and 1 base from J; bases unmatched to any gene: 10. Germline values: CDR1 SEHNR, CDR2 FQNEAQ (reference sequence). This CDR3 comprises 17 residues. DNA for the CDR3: TGTGCCAGCAGCATTCTTCCGGGACAGGGGATCCAAGAGACCCAGTACTTC. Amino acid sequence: CASSILPGQGIQETQYF. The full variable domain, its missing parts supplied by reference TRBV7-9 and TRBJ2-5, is DTGVSQNPRHKITKRGQNVTFRCDPISEHNRLYWYRQTLGQGPEFLTYFQNEAQLEKSRLLSDRFSAERPKGSFSTLEIQRTEQGDSAMYLCASSILPGQGIQETQYFGPGTRLLVL.

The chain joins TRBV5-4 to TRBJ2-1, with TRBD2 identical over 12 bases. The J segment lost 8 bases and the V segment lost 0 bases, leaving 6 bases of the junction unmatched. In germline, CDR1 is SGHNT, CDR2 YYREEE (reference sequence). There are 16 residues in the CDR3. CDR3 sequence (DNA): TGTGCCAGCAGCTTGGCCCCTAGCGGGGGGGTGGATGAGCAGTTCTTC. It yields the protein CASSLAPSGGVDEQFF.

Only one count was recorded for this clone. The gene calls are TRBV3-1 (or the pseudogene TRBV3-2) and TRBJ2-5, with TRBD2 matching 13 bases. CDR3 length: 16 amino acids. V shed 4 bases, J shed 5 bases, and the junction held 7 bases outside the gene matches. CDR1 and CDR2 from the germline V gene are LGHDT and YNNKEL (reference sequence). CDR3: CASSPRLAGGPETQYF. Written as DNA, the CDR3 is TGTGCCAGCAGCCCCAGACTAGCGGGGGGTCCCGAGACCCAGTACTTC.

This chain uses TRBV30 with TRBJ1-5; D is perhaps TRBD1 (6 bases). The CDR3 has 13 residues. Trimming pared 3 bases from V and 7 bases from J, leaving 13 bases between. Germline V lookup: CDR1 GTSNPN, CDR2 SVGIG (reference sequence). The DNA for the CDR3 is TGTGCCTGGAGCCAGGACAGTTACCAGCCCCAGCATTTT. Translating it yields CAWSQDSYQPQHF.

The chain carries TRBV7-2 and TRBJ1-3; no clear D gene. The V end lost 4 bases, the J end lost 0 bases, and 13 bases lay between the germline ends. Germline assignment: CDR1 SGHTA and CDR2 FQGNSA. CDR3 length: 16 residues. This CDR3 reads CASSSLPMSSGNTIYF. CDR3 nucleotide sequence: TGTGCCAGCAGCTCGCTACCGATGAGCTCTGGAAACACCATATATTTT.

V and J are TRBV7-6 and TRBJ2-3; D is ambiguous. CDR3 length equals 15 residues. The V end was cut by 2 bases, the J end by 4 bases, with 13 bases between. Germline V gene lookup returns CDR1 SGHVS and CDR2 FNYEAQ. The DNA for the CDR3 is TGTGCCAGCAGCTTATCTCGGGTGATTCCAGATACGCAGTATTTT. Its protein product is CASSLSRVIPDTQYF.